This record covers a single T cell receptor beta chain. The sample originates from a study of T-cell memory formation after mild COVID-19. TCRdb used MiXCR to reprocess the 5' RACE reads, holding one entry per CDR3 protein. The sample lists some 450,000 distinct CDR3 sequences, 15% to 20% occurring once. The specimen sequenced was PBMCs or a T cell subset sorted from them (not recorded which). The receptor was derived from an adult woman who had mild COVID-19 (a few samples of this study predate the infection). Cell type and time point are not known.

The CDR3 DNA is TGTGCCAGCAGTGTCGGGACAGCGTACGAGCAGTACTTC. Its translation: CASSVGTAYEQYF. The chain carries TRBV27 and TRBJ2-7, with 7 bases matching TRBD1. The germline CDR1 and CDR2 sequences are MNHEY and SMNVEV (reference sequence). J was trimmed by 4 bases and V by 5 bases; bases with no gene match: 5. The CDR3 is 13 residues long.